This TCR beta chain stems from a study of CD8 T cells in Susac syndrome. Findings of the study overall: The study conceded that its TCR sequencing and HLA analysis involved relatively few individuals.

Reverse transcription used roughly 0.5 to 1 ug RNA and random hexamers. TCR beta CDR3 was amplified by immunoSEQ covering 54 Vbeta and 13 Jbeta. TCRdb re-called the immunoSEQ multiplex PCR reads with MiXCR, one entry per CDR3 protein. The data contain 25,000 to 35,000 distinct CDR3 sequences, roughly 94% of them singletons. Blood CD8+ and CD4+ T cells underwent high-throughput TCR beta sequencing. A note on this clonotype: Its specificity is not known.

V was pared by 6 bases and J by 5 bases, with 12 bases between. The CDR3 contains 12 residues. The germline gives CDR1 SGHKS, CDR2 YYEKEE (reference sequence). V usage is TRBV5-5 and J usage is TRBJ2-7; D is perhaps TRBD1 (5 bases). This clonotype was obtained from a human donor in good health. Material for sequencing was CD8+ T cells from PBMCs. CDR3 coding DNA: TGTGCCAGCAACGGACAAAACAACGAGCAGTACTTC. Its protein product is CASNGQNNEQYF.